This T cell receptor (beta chain) was found in a study of T cells in Graves' hyperthyroidism and ophthalmopathy. Study background: Before any treatment, at initial diagnosis, peripheral blood was collected. Study-wide results and limits: Stable hyperthyroidism was told apart from ophthalmopathy by a model built on 13 V-J features.

This clonotype has a count of ten or more. Its cognate antigen is unknown. TCR beta CDR3 regions were amplified from RNA. The study used the HTBI primer set for a first-round RT-PCR of the TCR CDR3. TCRdb reprocessed the multiplex PCR reads via MiXCR and lists one record per CDR3 protein. The repertoire has 150,000 to 200,000 distinct CDR3 sequences, about a sixth of them found once; the top ten carry about 29%. V gave up 6 bases and J gave up 3 bases; unmatched junction bases: 4. Germline CDR1 is DFQATT and CDR2 is SNEGSKA (reference sequence). CDR3 length: 13 amino acids. This chain links TRBV20-1 with TRBJ2-7, with 11 bases matching TRBD1. Sequenced material: blood. The clonotype was recovered from a woman between 45 and 65 years old with Graves' hyperthyroidism. The CDR3 bases are TGCAGTGCCTGGGACAGGGGGATCTACGAGCAGTACTTC. This codes for CSAWDRGIYEQYF.